A selection of T cell receptor beta chains follows, all from one sample in a study of Ad26.COV2.S vaccination and SARS-CoV-2 variants. Assay used: immunoSEQ multiplex PCR; TCRdb lists only in-frame clones, some missing. The sample carries roughly 700,000 clones, more than 70% recorded once. Sample: peripheral blood, taken in a trial of Ad26.COV2.S vaccine versus placebo. These receptors were obtained from a person aged 18-60 years who received the Ad26.COV2.S COVID-19 vaccine or a placebo. Both conserved end residues are part of each CDR3. Each record gives: V gene, D gene, clone size, J gene, CDR3 protein, CDR3 DNA. A D gene is named only where the DNA matches it firmly. Clone size, where shown, is once, few, many, or a class for clones that have expanded.

v_gene: TRBV11-2; d_gene: .; abundance: .; j_gene: TRBJ2-7; CDR3aa: CASSLMAQGASYEQYF; CDR3nt: TGTGCCAGCAGCTTAATGGCACAGGGTGCCTCCTACGAGCAGTACTTC
v_gene: TRBV5-1; d_gene: .; abundance: .; j_gene: TRBJ1-1; CDR3aa: CASSSGYRRNTEAFF; CDR3nt: TGCGCCAGCAGCTCAGGGTATCGGAGGAACACTGAAGCTTTCTTT
v_gene: TRBV5-1; d_gene: TRBD1; abundance: .; j_gene: TRBJ1-1; CDR3aa: CASSLVAGGNTEAFF; CDR3nt: TGCGCCAGCAGCTTGGTGGCAGGGGGGAACACTGAAGCTTTCTTT
v_gene: TRBV5-6; d_gene: .; abundance: .; j_gene: TRBJ2-5; CDR3aa: CASSLRALQETQYF; CDR3nt: TGTGCCAGCAGCCTCCGGGCCCTCCAAGAGACCCAGTACTTC
v_gene: TRBV18; d_gene: .; abundance: .; j_gene: TRBJ2-2; CDR3aa: CASSRELADTGELFF; CDR3nt: TGTGCCAGCTCAAGGGAACTAGCTGACACCGGGGAGCTGTTTTTT
v_gene: TRBV9; d_gene: .; abundance: .; j_gene: TRBJ2-1; CDR3aa: CASSVLNNEQFF; CDR3nt: TGTGCCAGCAGCGTCCTCAATAATGAGCAGTTCTTC
v_gene: TRBV5-1; d_gene: TRBD1; abundance: .; j_gene: TRBJ2-1; CDR3aa: CASAKRDRGYNEQFF; CDR3nt: TGCGCCAGCGCTAAGCGGGACAGGGGTTACAATGAGCAGTTCTTC
v_gene: TRBV6-6; d_gene: TRBD1; abundance: .; j_gene: TRBJ2-7; CDR3aa: CASSYRGQYEQYF; CDR3nt: TGTGCCAGCAGTTACAGGGGGCAGTACGAGCAGTACTTC
v_gene: TRBV3-1/TRBV3-2; d_gene: TRBD1; abundance: .; j_gene: TRBJ1-2; CDR3aa: CASSHGTGGPDGYTF; CDR3nt: TGTGCCAGCAGCCATGGGACAGGGGGGCCGGATGGCTACACCTTC
v_gene: TRBV7-9; d_gene: .; abundance: .; j_gene: TRBJ2-3; CDR3aa: CASSLPPGKSTDTQYF; CDR3nt: TGTGCCAGCAGCCTCCCCCCAGGAAAAAGCACAGATACGCAGTATTTT
v_gene: TRBV15; d_gene: .; abundance: once; j_gene: TRBJ2-2; CDR3aa: CATSRDLASGELFF; CDR3nt: TGTGCCACCAGCAGAGATTTGGCATCCGGGGAGCTGTTTTTT
v_gene: TRBV18; d_gene: .; abundance: .; j_gene: TRBJ2-2; CDR3aa: CASSPPIRGIGELFF; CDR3nt: TGTGCCAGCTCACCACCGATCCGTGGGATCGGGGAGCTGTTTTTT
v_gene: TRBV19; d_gene: .; abundance: .; j_gene: TRBJ2-1; CDR3aa: CASRAGVANEQFF; CDR3nt: TGTGCCAGCCGGGCCGGTGTTGCGAATGAGCAGTTCTTC
v_gene: TRBV4-1; d_gene: .; abundance: .; j_gene: TRBJ2-7; CDR3aa: CASSQERDEQYF; CDR3nt: TGCGCCAGCAGCCAAGAGCGGGACGAGCAGTACTTC
v_gene: TRBV6-2/TRBV6-3; d_gene: .; abundance: .; j_gene: TRBJ2-6; CDR3aa: CASGPTGANVLTF; CDR3nt: TGTGCCAGCGGCCCTACCGGGGCCAACGTCCTGACTTTC
v_gene: TRBV7-9; d_gene: TRBD2; abundance: .; j_gene: TRBJ2-1; CDR3aa: CASSVPLGSGRPYEQFF; CDR3nt: TGTGCCAGCAGCGTACCTTTAGGTAGCGGGAGGCCGTATGAGCAGTTCTTC
v_gene: TRBV10-3; d_gene: .; abundance: .; j_gene: TRBJ1-6; CDR3aa: CAISLEANNSPLHF; CDR3nt: TGTGCCATCAGTTTGGAGGCCAATAATTCACCCCTCCACTTT
v_gene: TRBV6-5; d_gene: TRBD1; abundance: .; j_gene: TRBJ1-1; CDR3aa: CASSLPGQGNTEAFF; CDR3nt: TGTGCCAGCAGTTTACCGGGACAGGGGAACACTGAAGCTTTCTTT
v_gene: TRBV3-1/TRBV3-2; d_gene: TRBD1; abundance: .; j_gene: TRBJ1-1; CDR3aa: CASSQDPDRPASNTEAFF; CDR3nt: TGTGCCAGCAGCCAAGATCCGGACAGGCCGGCTAGCAACACTGAAGCTTTCTTT
v_gene: TRBV5-1; d_gene: TRBD1; abundance: once; j_gene: TRBJ1-4; CDR3aa: CASSGTGASNEKLFF; CDR3nt: TGCGCCAGCAGCGGGACAGGGGCCTCGAATGAAAAACTGTTTTTT
v_gene: TRBV6-6; d_gene: .; abundance: .; j_gene: TRBJ1-5; CDR3aa: CASSYEPLWQPQHF; CDR3nt: TGTGCCAGCAGTTACGAACCCCTCTGGCAGCCCCAGCATTTT
v_gene: TRBV7-9; d_gene: .; abundance: once; j_gene: TRBJ1-6; CDR3aa: CASSLEGAGSPLHF; CDR3nt: TGTGCCAGCAGCTTAGAAGGGGCTGGTTCACCCCTCCACTTT
v_gene: TRBV7-7; d_gene: TRBD2; abundance: .; j_gene: TRBJ2-2; CDR3aa: CASSPAVAGVGELFF; CDR3nt: TGTGCTAGCAGCCCCGCTGTGGCGGGGGTTGGGGAGCTGTTTTTT
v_gene: TRBV2; d_gene: .; abundance: .; j_gene: TRBJ1-6; CDR3aa: CASSVEGTYNSPLHF; CDR3nt: TGTGCCAGCAGTGTCGAAGGGACCTATAATTCACCCCTCCACTTT
v_gene: TRBV11-2; d_gene: TRBD2; abundance: .; j_gene: TRBJ2-5; CDR3aa: CASSLRTSGGAETQYF; CDR3nt: TGTGCCAGCAGCTTAAGGACTAGCGGGGGGGCCGAGACCCAGTACTTC
v_gene: TRBV19; d_gene: .; abundance: .; j_gene: TRBJ1-6; CDR3aa: CASSSYSRGANSPLHF; CDR3nt: TGTGCCAGTAGTTCCTATAGTCGGGGGGCTAATTCACCCCTCCACTTT
v_gene: TRBV15; d_gene: TRBD2; abundance: few; j_gene: TRBJ2-2; CDR3aa: CATSRRLAGSNTGELFF; CDR3nt: TGTGCCACCAGCAGAAGACTAGCGGGTTCGAACACCGGGGAGCTGTTTTTT
v_gene: TRBV11-2; d_gene: .; abundance: .; j_gene: TRBJ1-3; CDR3aa: CASSRSGNTIYF; CDR3nt: TGTGCCAGCAGTAGATCTGGAAACACCATATATTTT
v_gene: TRBV27; d_gene: .; abundance: .; j_gene: TRBJ2-2; CDR3aa: CASSLSITSPQNTGELFF; CDR3nt: TGTGCCAGCAGTTTATCCATTACTAGCCCCCAAAACACCGGGGAGCTGTTTTTT
v_gene: TRBV11-2; d_gene: TRBD1; abundance: .; j_gene: TRBJ2-5; CDR3aa: CASSPGGGETQYF; CDR3nt: TGTGCCAGCAGTCCAGGGGGCGGAGAGACCCAGTACTTC
v_gene: TRBV7-8; d_gene: .; abundance: .; j_gene: TRBJ1-1; CDR3aa: CASSLDLERAFF; CDR3nt: TGTGCCAGCAGCTTAGACCTCGAGCGAGCTTTCTTT
v_gene: TRBV2; d_gene: .; abundance: .; j_gene: TRBJ1-3; CDR3aa: CASSPQEVGNTIYF; CDR3nt: TGTGCCAGCAGTCCCCAGGAGGTTGGAAACACCATATATTTT
v_gene: TRBV21-1; d_gene: .; abundance: .; j_gene: TRBJ1-5; CDR3aa: CASSKLTGAWNQPQHF; CDR3nt: TGTGCCAGCAGCAAATTGACAGGTGCGTGGAATCAGCCCCAGCATTTT
v_gene: TRBV27; d_gene: .; abundance: .; j_gene: TRBJ1-2; CDR3aa: CASSLMAGALDGYTF; CDR3nt: TGTGCCAGCAGTTTAATGGCAGGGGCCCTGGATGGCTACACCTTC
v_gene: TRBV6-6; d_gene: TRBD2; abundance: .; j_gene: TRBJ2-1; CDR3aa: CASSYGGGSYNEQFF; CDR3nt: TGTGCCAGCAGTTACGGGGGGGGTTCCTACAATGAGCAGTTCTTC
v_gene: TRBV19; d_gene: TRBD2; abundance: .; j_gene: TRBJ2-1; CDR3aa: CASATSGGIGGEQFF; CDR3nt: TGTGCCAGTGCTACTAGCGGGGGAATAGGGGGTGAGCAGTTCTTC
v_gene: TRBV5-1; d_gene: .; abundance: .; j_gene: TRBJ2-1; CDR3aa: CASSDPDRYNEQFF; CDR3nt: TGCGCCAGCAGCGACCCCGACAGGTACAATGAGCAGTTCTTC
v_gene: TRBV7-2; d_gene: .; abundance: .; j_gene: TRBJ2-5; CDR3aa: CASSRQVETQYF; CDR3nt: TGTGCCAGCAGCCGACAGGTGGAGACCCAGTACTTC
v_gene: TRBV10-1; d_gene: .; abundance: .; j_gene: TRBJ1-4; CDR3aa: CASSKDGEEKLFF; CDR3nt: TGCGCCAGCAGTAAGGACGGAGAAGAAAAACTGTTTTTT
v_gene: TRBV5-1; d_gene: TRBD2; abundance: .; j_gene: TRBJ2-1; CDR3aa: CASSLSGIAGVLNNEQFF; CDR3nt: TGCGCCAGCAGCTTGTCTGGAATAGCGGGAGTCCTGAACAATGAGCAGTTCTTC
v_gene: TRBV19; d_gene: .; abundance: .; j_gene: TRBJ1-5; CDR3aa: CATVPGHGSSNQPQHF; CDR3nt: TGTGCCACCGTTCCGGGACACGGGTCGAGCAATCAGCCCCAGCATTTT
v_gene: TRBV30; d_gene: .; abundance: once; j_gene: TRBJ2-3; CDR3aa: CAWSPRVADTQYF; CDR3nt: TGTGCCTGGAGTCCGCGAGTAGCAGATACGCAGTATTTT
v_gene: TRBV7-2; d_gene: .; abundance: .; j_gene: TRBJ2-2; CDR3aa: CASSLREAAGELFF; CDR3nt: TGTGCCAGCAGCTTAAGAGAGGCCGCCGGGGAGCTGTTTTTT
v_gene: TRBV6-2/TRBV6-3; d_gene: TRBD2; abundance: once; j_gene: TRBJ2-3; CDR3aa: CASSPFAGGPVDTQYF; CDR3nt: TGTGCCAGCAGTCCCTTTGCGGGGGGGCCAGTGGATACGCAGTATTTT
v_gene: TRBV27; d_gene: TRBD1; abundance: once; j_gene: TRBJ2-1; CDR3aa: CASITGVEQFF; CDR3nt: TGTGCCAGCATTACAGGGGTAGAGCAGTTCTTC
v_gene: TRBV24-1; d_gene: .; abundance: few; j_gene: TRBJ1-5; CDR3aa: CATSEARASGTHQPQHF; CDR3nt: TGTGCCACCAGTGAAGCCCGGGCCTCTGGGACACATCAGCCCCAGCATTTT
v_gene: TRBV19; d_gene: .; abundance: .; j_gene: TRBJ1-5; CDR3aa: CASIMNGQPQHF; CDR3nt: TGTGCCAGTATCATGAATGGCCAGCCCCAGCATTTT
v_gene: TRBV13; d_gene: .; abundance: .; j_gene: TRBJ1-5; CDR3aa: CASSYQNSNQPQHF; CDR3nt: TGTGCCAGCAGCTACCAAAATAGCAATCAGCCCCAGCATTTT
v_gene: TRBV7-9; d_gene: TRBD1; abundance: .; j_gene: TRBJ1-4; CDR3aa: CASSFFIQGANEKLFF; CDR3nt: TGTGCCAGCAGCTTCTTTATCCAGGGGGCAAATGAAAAACTGTTTTTT
v_gene: TRBV19; d_gene: .; abundance: .; j_gene: TRBJ1-2; CDR3aa: CASSTNPTGYTF; CDR3nt: TGTGCCAGTAGTACCAATCCTACGGGCTACACCTTC
v_gene: TRBV30; d_gene: TRBD2; abundance: .; j_gene: TRBJ2-2; CDR3aa: CAWGGVAGANTGELFF; CDR3nt: TGTGCCTGGGGGGGGGTAGCGGGAGCGAACACCGGGGAGCTGTTTTTT